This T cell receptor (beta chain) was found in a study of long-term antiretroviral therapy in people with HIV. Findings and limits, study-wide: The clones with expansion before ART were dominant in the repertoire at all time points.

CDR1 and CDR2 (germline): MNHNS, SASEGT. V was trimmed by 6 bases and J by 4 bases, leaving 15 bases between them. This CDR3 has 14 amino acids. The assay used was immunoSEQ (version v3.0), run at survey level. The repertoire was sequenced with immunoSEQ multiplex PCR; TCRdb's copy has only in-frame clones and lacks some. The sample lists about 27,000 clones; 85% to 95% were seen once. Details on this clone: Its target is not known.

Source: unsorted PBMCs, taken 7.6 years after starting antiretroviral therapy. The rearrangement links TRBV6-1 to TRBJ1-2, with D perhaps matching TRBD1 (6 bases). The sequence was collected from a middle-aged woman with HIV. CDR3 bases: TGTGCCAGCAGCTTGGGGTTACAGGGCTATGGCTACACCTTC. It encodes CASSLGLQGYGYTF.